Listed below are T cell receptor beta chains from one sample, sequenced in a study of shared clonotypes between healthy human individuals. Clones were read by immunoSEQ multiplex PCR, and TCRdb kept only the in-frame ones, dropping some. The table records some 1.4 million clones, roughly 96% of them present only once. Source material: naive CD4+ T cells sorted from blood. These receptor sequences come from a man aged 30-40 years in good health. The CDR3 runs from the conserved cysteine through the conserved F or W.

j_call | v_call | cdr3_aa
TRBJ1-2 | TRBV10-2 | CASSYEVQGAIRYGYTF
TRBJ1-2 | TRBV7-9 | CASSLALGLSGYTF
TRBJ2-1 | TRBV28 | CASSLRRERNEQFF
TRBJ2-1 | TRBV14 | CASSPRASGSYNEQFF
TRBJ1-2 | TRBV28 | CVGQNSNYGYTF
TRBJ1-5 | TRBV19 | CASSEVSYQPQHF
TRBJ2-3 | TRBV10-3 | CAISEQGTDTQYF
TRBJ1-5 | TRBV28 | CASSLIWGDNQPQHF
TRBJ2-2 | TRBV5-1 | CASSLSATGRDTGELFF
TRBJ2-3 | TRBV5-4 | CASRLSDRDTQYF
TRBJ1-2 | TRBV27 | CASSPHTDRGLGYTF
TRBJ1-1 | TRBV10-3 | CASHRGNTEAFF
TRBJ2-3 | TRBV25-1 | CATRGSGRGDTQYF
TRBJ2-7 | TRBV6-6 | CASSLRQGAMYEQYF
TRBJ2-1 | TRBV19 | CASSGYLGGLEYNEQFF
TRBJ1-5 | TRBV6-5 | CASSSGGGSNQPQHF
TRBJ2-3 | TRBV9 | CASSVTSVSTDTQYF
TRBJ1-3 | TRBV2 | CASSEGTVSGNTIYF
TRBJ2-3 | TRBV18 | CASSPGAGSTDTQYF
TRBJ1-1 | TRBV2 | CANYRQGGRGPFGSEAFF
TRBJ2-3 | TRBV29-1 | CSVVMGGTDTQYF
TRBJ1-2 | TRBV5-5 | CASSSQASERIGYTF
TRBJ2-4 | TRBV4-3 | CASSQGGVVGAKNIQYF
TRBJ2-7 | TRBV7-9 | CASSVMVGGSSSYEQYF
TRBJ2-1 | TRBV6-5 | CASSPLRGAYNEQFF
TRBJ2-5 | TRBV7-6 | CASSRQGWETQYF
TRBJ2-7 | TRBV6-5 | CASSYTGGEDYEQYF
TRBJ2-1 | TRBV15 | CATSRVATNNEQFF
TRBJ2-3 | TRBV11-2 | CASSPVGQGTDTQYF
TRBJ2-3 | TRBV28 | CASRTSGRADTQYF
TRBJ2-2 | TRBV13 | CASSFRRSRPNTGELFF
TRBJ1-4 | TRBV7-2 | CASSDTGTDNEKLFF
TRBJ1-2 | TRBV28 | CASSSPGGWMNYGYTF
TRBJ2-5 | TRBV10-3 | CATQPSGGETQYF
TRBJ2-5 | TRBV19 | CASSISRGRETQYF
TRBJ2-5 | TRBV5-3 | CARSFDDRKGETQYF
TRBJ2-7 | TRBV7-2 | CASSLTGGLDEQYF
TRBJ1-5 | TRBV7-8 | CASSGPTRGGGNQPQHF
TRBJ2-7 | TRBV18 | CASFSPGQGPYF
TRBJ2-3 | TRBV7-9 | CASSCSGSRTDTQYF
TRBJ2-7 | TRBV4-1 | CASSLQIRTGEQYF